This TCR beta chain was obtained from a study of regulatory T cells in long-lasting Graves disease (TCRdb year 2021). Turning to the overall study: Persistent Graves' disease was defined as persistently positive TSH receptor autoantibodies together with antithyroid drug treatment for over 5 years. This study used TCR sequencing and RNA sequencing of peripheral blood to compare persistent Graves' disease patients against newly diagnosed Graves' disease patients. The study was registered as a clinical trial and conducted in China. A total of some 35 samples underwent TCR sequencing, from some 13 patients with persistent Graves' disease and roughly 20 patients with newly diagnosed Graves' disease. Persistent Graves' disease patients in the clinical cohort had taken antithyroid drugs for about 9.7 years on average.

The library was generated by multiplex PCR. These reads were obtained on an Illumina HiSeq 4000. TCR beta libraries were built with iRepertoire HTBI primers and Arm-PCR amplification of CDR3 regions. Before sequencing, the PCR products went through gel purification. Per the original workflow: A total of 62 TRBV and some 15 TRBJ segments were identified across samples and were used for gene usage analysis of CDR3 amino acid clonotypes. COPE and FqMerger were used to merge filtered high-quality paired reads into contigs. BLAST was used to align contigs to IMGT TRBV, TRBD and TRBJ reference genes, and CDR3 was defined according to IMGT. Any clonotype with a frequency above 0.1% was classified as a highly expanded clone. Repertoire diversity was measured by Shannon entropy, and V-J evenness by the Gini coefficient. A clonotype found in more than one individual was treated as public. The raw public data were reprocessed by TCRdb itself: fastp quality trimming at Q25, MiXCR clonotype calling, in-frame beta chains only. For every CDR3 protein sequence, its rows merge into one entry that carries the most common genes and DNA. These V and J calls derive from TCRdb rather than the authors' analysis. The sample table lists approximately 400,000 distinct CDR3 sequences, roughly 20% of them with a count of one. The ten most abundant clones make up 20% of the sample.

This clonotype was counted at least ten times. Its antigen is not yet known. No per-base quality is available; no much larger clone lies one base away. Findings and caveats that apply to the study as a whole: Only the TCR beta chain was sequenced and analyzed. The small sample size was acknowledged by the authors as a limitation that may reduce accuracy. Compared with newly diagnosed patients, patients with persistent Graves' disease had lower TCR Shannon entropy and fewer highly expanded clones, which suggests clonal expansion. Peripheral blood alone was examined, since thyroid tissue, which constituted the primary lesion, could not be accessed. A larger number of public clonotypes was shared among persistent patients (approximately 2,600) than among newly diagnosed patients (over 850). Preferential use of TRBV28, TRBJ1-2 and TRBJ2-5 was observed in persistent disease, whereas TRBV20-1 and TRBJ2-1 were favored in newly diagnosed disease.

The sample's time point label, in plain terms: persistent/refractory GD, antithyroid drugs over 5 years with positive TRAb. For both TCR sequencing and RNA sequencing, RNA was extracted from PBMCs using TRIzol. Graves' disease was diagnosed according to American Thyroid Association guidelines. The patients came from an endocrinology department in Xi'an, China. From each patient, 7.5 to 10 milliliters of peripheral blood was collected into an EDTA anticoagulant tube. PBMCs were isolated by Ficoll Paque Plus density gradient separation without further T cell sorting. An Agilent 2100 Bioanalyzer and agarose gel were used to check RNA quality, while a NanoDrop 2000 measured RNA concentration. Ends trimmed: V by 3 bases, J by 0 bases; bases unmatched to a gene: 10. The CDR3, cysteine through phenylalanine, is 18 amino acids long. The sequence is cut down to CDR3 DNA, 54 bases in frame from base 1.

The sequence was obtained from a female donor with Graves disease. The specimen was peripheral blood mononuclear cells (PBMCs), collected when the disease was refractory, from a patient treated with antithyroid drugs. The rearranged segments are TRBV12-3 or TRBV12-4 and TRBJ2-2, with TRBD1 identical over 7 junction bases. The CDR3 corresponds to CASSFEPWTGSNTGELFF. The base sequence is TGTGCCAGCAGTTTCGAACCCTGGACAGGATCGAACACCGGGGAGCTGTTTTTT.